This TCR beta chain was sequenced in a study of T cells in Graves' hyperthyroidism and ophthalmopathy. The investigators amplified TCR beta CDR3 regions from RNA transcripts. The study used the HTBI primer set for a first-round RT-PCR of the TCR CDR3. Using its own MiXCR run on the multiplex PCR reads, TCRdb lists one record per CDR3 protein. The data show fewer than 350,000 distinct CDR3 sequences, with 13% to 15% seen just once and 30% held by the top ten. Germline V gene sequence: CDR1 SQVTM, CDR2 ANQGSEA. V was pared by 0 bases and J by 10 bases, with 6 bases between. The CDR3 has 10 amino acids. Broader study findings: Blood also held most thyroid clonotypes expanded beyond 0.001.

This clonotype was observed many times. The antigen is undetermined. Sequencing was done on a sample of blood. The chain carries TRBV29-1 and TRBJ1-1; D gene unclear. This TCR was sampled from a woman aged 50 to 65 with Graves' hyperthyroidism that later progressed to Graves' ophthalmopathy. CDR3 sequence: CSVEEGIAFF. For the CDR3, the DNA is TGCAGCGTTGAAGAGGGTATAGCTTTCTTT. Combining the CDR3 with reference TRBV29-1 and TRBJ1-1 gives the whole variable domain SAVISQKPSRDICQRGTSLTIQCQVDSQVTMMFWYRQQPGQSLTLIATANQGSEATYESGFVIDKFPISRPNLTFSTLTVSNMSPEDSSIYLCSVEEGIAFFGQGTRLTVV.